This TCR beta chain was found in a study of neoadjuvant anti-PD-1 for oral cavity cancer. Study background: Most patients had three to four biweekly doses of 3 mg/kg nivolumab before resection. Whole-study findings and limits: Post-nivolumab, blood T cell clonality was significantly elevated in non-responders. Pretreatment Treg/Th17 ratio correlated inversely with post-treatment tumor clonality.

Germline-derived CDR1 and CDR2 are LNHDA and SQIVND (reference sequence). This CDR3 is 11 amino acids long. The V gene lost 3 bases and the J gene lost 6 bases, with 4 bases spanning the gap. TCRdb's table, derived via immunoSEQ multiplex PCR, lists solely in-frame clones and lacks some. In the table there are about 9,900 clones, 60% to 75% of which are singletons. The time point here: after neoadjuvant nivolumab, at surgical resection. With regard to this clone: Its target is not known.

This chain links TRBV19 with TRBJ2-3; D call uncertain. This sequence was found in a person between 40 and 85 years old with oral cavity squamous cell carcinoma. The material was PBMCs, obtained after nivolumab (anti-PD-1) treatment. CDR3 DNA sequence: TGTGCCAGTAGTATTGCGGATACGCAGTATTTT. Translating it yields CASSIADTQYF.